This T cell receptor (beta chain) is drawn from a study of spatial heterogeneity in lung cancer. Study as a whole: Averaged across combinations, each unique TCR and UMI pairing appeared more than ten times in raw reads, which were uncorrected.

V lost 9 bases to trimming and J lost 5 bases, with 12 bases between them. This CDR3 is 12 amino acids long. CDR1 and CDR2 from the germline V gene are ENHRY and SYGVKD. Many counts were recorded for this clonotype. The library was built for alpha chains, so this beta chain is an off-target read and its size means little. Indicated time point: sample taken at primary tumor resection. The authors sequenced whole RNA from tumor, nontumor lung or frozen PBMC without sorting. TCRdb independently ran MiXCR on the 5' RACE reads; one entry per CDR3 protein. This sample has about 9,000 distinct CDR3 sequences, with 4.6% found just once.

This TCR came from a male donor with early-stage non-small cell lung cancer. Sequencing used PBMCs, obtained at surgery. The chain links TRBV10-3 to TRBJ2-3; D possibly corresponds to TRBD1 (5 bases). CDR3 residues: CAIGAEGDTQYF. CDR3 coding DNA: TGTGCCATTGGGGCGGAAGGAGATACGCAGTATTTT.